The entry that follows covers one TCR beta chain sequence. The V and J ends lost 0 bases and 3 bases, in that order; junction bases with no gene match: 6. Germline values: CDR1 SGHRS, CDR2 YFSETQ. This CDR3 contains 15 residues. The data were taken from a study of cytomegalovirus exposure and HLA in healthy donors. With 60 Vbeta and 13 Jbeta primers, the PCR was carried out. TCRdb's table, derived via immunoSEQ multiplex PCR, lists solely in-frame clones and lacks some. Of 90,000 or so clones listed, around three fifths were seen once; the top ten hold over 5%. The origin of this receptor is a boy aged 10-17 years in good health and CMV-seropositive. The gene calls are TRBV5-1 and TRBJ2-7; 7 bases map to TRBD2. Material for sequencing was PBMCs. CDR3 nucleotide sequence: TGCGCCAGCAGCTTGGCCGGACTAGGGGACTACGAGCAGTACTTC. Residues: CASSLAGLGDYEQYF.